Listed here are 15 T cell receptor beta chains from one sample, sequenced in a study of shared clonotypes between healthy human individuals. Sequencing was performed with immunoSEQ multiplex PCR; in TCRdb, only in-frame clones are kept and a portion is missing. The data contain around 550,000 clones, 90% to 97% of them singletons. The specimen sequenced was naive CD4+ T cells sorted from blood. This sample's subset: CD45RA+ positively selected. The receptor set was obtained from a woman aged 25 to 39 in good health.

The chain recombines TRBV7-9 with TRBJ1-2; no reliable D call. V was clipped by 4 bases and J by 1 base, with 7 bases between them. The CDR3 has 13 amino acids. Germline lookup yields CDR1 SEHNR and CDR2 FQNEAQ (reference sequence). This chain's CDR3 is CASSSDLNYGYTF. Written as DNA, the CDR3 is TGTGCCAGCAGCTCGGACCTTAACTATGGCTACACCTTC.

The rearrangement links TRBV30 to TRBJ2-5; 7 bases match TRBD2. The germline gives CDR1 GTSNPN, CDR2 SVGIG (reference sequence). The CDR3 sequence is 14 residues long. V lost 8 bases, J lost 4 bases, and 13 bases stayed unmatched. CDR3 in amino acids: CAGTDGRERETQYF. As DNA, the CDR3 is TGTGCCGGGACGGATGGGCGGGAGAGAGAGACCCAGTACTTC.

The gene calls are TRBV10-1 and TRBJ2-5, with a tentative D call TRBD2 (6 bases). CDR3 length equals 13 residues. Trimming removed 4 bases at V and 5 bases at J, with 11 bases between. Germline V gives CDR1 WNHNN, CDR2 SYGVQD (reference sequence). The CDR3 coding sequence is TGCGCCAGCAGTGGTCTAGCGAGGGAGACCCAGTACTTC. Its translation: CASSGLARETQYF.

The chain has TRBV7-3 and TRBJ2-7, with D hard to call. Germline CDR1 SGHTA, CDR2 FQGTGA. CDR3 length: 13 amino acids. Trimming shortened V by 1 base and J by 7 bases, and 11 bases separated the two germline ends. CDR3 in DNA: TGTGCCAGCAGCTTAAGTTCCCGGAGTGAGCAGTACTTC. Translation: CASSLSSRSEQYF.

This CDR3 reads CGTRQPSGNTIYF. As DNA, the CDR3 is TGTGGGACGCGGCAGCCCTCTGGAAACACCATATATTTT. The J gene is TRBJ1-3, the V gene TRBV19, with D unresolved. This CDR3 contains 13 residues. The germline CDR1 and CDR2 sequences are LNHDA and SQIVND (reference sequence).

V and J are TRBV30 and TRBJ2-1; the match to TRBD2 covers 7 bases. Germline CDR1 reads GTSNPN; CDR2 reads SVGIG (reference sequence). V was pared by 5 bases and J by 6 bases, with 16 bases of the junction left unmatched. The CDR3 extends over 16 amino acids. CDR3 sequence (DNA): TGTGCCTGGGACCGTTTGGGAGGGCCTGGGGGCAATGAGCAGTTCTTC. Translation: CAWDRLGGPGGNEQFF.

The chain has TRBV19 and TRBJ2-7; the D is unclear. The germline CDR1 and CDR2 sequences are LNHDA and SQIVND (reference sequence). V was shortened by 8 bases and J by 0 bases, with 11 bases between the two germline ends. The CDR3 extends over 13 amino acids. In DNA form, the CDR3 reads TGTGCCAGTGCCTTACGCAACTCCTACGAGCAGTACTTC. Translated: CASALRNSYEQYF.

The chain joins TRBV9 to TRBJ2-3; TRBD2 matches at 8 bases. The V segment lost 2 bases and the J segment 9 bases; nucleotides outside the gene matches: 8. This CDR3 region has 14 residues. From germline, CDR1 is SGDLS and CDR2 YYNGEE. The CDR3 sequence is CASSVTPAGETQYF. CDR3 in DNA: TGTGCCAGCAGCGTGACTCCAGCGGGAGAGACGCAGTATTTT. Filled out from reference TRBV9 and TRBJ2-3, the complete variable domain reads DSGVTQTPKHLITATGQRVTLRCSPRSGDLSVYWYQQSLDQGLQFLIQYYNGEERAKGNILERFSAQQFPDLHSELNLSSLELGDSALYFCASSVTPAGETQYFGPGTRLTVL.

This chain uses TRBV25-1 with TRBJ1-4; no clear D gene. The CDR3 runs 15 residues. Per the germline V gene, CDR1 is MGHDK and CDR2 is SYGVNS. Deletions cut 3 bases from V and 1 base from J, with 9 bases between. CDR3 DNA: TGTGCCAGCAGTGATACGGGCGGAACTAATGAAAAACTGTTTTTT. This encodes CASSDTGGTNEKLFF.

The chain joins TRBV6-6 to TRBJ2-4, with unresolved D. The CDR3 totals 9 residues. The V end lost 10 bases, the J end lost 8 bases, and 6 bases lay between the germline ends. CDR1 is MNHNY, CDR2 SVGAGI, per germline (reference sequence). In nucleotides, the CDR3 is TGTGCCAAAAAGGACATTCAGTACTTC. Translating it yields CAKKDIQYF.

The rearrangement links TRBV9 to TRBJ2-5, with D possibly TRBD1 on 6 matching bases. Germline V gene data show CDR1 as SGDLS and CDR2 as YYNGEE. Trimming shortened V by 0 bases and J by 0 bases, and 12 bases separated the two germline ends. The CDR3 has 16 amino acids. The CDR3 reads CASSVAWAGDQETQYF. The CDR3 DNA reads TGTGCCAGCAGCGTAGCTTGGGCAGGGGACCAAGAGACCCAGTACTTC.

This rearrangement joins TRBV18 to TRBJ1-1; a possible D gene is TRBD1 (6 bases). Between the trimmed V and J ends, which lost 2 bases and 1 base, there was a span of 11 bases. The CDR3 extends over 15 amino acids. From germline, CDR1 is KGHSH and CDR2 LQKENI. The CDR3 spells CASSPTQGPNTEAFF. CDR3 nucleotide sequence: TGTGCCAGCTCACCAACACAGGGACCGAACACTGAAGCTTTCTTT.

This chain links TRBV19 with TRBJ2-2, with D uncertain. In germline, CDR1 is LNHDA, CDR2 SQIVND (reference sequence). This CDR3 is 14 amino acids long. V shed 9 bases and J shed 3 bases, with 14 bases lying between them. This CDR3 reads CASSPPAHTGELFF. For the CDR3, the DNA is TGTGCCAGCAGTCCCCCGGCACACACCGGGGAGCTGTTTTTT.

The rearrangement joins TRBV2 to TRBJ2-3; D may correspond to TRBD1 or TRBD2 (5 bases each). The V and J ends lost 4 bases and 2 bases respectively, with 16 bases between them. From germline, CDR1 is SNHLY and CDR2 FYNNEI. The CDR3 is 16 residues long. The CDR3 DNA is TGTGCCAGCAGTGCCCTCGGGGACCCTACCACAGATACGCAGTATTTT. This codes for CASSALGDPTTDTQYF.

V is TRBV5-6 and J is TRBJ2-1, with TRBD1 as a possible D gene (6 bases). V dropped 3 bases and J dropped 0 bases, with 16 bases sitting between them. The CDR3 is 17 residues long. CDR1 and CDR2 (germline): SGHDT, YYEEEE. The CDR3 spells CASSSTGLWSSYNEQFF. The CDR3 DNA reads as TGTGCCAGCAGCTCCACAGGGCTATGGAGCTCCTACAATGAGCAGTTCTTC. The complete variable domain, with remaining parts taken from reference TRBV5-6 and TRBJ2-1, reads DAGVTQSPTHLIKTRGQQVTLRCSPKSGHDTVSWYQQALGQGPQFIFQYYEEEERQRGNFPDRFSGHQFPNYSSELNVNALLLGDSALYLCASSSTGLWSSYNEQFFGPGTRLTVL.